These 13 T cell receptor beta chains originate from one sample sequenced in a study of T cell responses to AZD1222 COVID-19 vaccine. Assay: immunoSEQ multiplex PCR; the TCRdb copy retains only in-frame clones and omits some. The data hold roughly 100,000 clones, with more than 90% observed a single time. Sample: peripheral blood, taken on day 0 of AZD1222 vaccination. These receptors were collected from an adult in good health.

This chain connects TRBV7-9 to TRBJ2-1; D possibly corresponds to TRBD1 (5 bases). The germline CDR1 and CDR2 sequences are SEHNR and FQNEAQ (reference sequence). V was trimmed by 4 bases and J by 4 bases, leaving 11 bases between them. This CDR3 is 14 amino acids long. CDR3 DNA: TGTGCCAGCAGCTCCTTTGACAGTTACAATGAGCAGTTCTTC. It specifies CASSSFDSYNEQFF.

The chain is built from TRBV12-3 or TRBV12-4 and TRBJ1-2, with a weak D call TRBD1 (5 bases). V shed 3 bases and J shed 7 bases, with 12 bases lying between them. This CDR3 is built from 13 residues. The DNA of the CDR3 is TGTGCCAGCAGTTTGGACAAGTTCGGTGGCTACACCTTC. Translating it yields CASSLDKFGGYTF.

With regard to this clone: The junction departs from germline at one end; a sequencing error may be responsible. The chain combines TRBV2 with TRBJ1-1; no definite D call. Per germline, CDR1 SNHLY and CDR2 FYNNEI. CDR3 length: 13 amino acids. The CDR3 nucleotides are TGTGCCACCAGTATTGAGAGGGACACTGAAGCTTTCTTT. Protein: CATSIERDTEAFF. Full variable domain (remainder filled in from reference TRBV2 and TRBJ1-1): EPEVTQTPSHQVTQMGQEVILRCVPISNHLYFYWYRQILGQKVEFLVSFYNNEISEKSEIFDDQFSVERPDGSNFTLKIRSTKLEDSAMYFCATSIERDTEAFFGQGTRLTVV.

The CDR3 sequence: CASTRESSYNSPLHF. In DNA form, the CDR3 reads TGTGCCAGCACGAGGGAAAGCTCCTATAATTCACCCCTCCACTTT. The rearrangement joins TRBV6-5 to TRBJ1-6; D not resolved. Trimming cost V 7 bases and J 0 bases, with 10 bases left between them. In germline, CDR1 is MNHEY, CDR2 SVGAGI. The CDR3 is 15 residues long.

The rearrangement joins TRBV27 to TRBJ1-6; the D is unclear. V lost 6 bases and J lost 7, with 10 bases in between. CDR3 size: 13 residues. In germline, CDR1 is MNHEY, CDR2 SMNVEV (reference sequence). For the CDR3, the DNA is TGTGCCAGCAGAACGCTCGGGAATTCACCCCTCCACTTT. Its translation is CASRTLGNSPLHF.

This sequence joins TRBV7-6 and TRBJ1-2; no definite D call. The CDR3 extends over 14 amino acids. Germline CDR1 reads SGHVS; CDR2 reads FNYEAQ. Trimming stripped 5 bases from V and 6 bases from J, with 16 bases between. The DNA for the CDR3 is TGTGCCAGCAGCCTAGAGAAGAGATTGCATGGCTACACCTTC. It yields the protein CASSLEKRLHGYTF.

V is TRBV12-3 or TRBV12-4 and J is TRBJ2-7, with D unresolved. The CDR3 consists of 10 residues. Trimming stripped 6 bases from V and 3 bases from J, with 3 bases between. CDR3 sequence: CASSLYEQYF. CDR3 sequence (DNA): TGTGCCAGCAGCCTCTACGAGCAGTACTTC.

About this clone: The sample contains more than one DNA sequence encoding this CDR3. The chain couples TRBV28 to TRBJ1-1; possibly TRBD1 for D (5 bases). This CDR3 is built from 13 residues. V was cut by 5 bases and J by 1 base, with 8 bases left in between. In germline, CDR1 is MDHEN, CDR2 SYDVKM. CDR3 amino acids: CASSLGQNTEAFF. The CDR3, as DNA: TGTGCCAGCAGTCTAGGACAGAACACTGAAGCTTTCTTT.

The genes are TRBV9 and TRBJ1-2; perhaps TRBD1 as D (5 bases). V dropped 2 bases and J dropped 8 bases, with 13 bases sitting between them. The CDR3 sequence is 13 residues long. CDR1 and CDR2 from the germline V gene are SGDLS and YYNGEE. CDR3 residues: CASSVTGARGYTF. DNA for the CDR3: TGTGCCAGCAGCGTCACAGGCGCTAGGGGCTACACCTTC.

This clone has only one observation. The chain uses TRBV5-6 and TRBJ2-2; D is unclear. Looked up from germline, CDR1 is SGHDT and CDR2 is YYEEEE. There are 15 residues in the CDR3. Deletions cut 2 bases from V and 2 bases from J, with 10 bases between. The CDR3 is CASSFDNRNTGELFF. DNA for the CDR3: TGTGCCAGCAGCTTCGATAACAGAAACACCGGGGAGCTGTTTTTT.

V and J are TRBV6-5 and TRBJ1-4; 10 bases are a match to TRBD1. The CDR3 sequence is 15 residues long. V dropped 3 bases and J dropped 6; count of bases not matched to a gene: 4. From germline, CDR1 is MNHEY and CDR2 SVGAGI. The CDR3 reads CASSYTGTGDEKLFF. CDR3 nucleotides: TGTGCCAGCAGTTATACCGGGACAGGGGATGAAAAACTGTTTTTT.

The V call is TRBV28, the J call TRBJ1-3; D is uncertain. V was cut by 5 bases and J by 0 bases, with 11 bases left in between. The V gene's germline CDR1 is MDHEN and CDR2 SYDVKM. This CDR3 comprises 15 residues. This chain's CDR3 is CASSPDLTSGNTIYF. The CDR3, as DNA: TGTGCCAGCAGTCCGGACCTGACCTCTGGAAACACCATATATTTT. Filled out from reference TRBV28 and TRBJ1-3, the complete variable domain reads DVKVTQSSRYLVKRTGEKVFLECVQDMDHENMFWYRQDPGLGLRLIYFSYDVKMKEKGDIPEGYSVSREKKERFSLILESASTNQTSMYLCASSPDLTSGNTIYFGEGSWLTVV.

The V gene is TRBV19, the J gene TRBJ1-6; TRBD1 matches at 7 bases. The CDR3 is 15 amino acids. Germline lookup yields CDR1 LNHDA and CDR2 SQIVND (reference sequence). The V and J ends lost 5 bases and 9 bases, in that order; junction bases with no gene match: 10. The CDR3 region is CASSVDRDQFSPLHF. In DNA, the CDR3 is TGTGCCAGTAGTGTCGACAGGGATCAGTTTTCACCCCTCCACTTT.